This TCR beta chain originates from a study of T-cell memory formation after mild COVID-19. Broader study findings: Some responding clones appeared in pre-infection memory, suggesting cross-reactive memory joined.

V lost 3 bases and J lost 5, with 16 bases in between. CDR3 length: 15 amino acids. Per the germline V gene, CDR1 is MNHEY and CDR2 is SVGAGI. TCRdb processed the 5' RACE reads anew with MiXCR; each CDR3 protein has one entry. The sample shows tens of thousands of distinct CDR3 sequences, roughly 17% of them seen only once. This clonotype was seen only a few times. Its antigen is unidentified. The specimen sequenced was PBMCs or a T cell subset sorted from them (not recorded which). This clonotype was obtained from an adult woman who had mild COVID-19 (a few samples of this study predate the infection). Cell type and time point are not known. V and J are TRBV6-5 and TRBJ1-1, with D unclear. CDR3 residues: CASSYRSGGKTEAFF. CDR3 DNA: TGTGCCAGCAGTTATAGGTCGGGAGGGAAAACTGAAGCTTTCTTT.